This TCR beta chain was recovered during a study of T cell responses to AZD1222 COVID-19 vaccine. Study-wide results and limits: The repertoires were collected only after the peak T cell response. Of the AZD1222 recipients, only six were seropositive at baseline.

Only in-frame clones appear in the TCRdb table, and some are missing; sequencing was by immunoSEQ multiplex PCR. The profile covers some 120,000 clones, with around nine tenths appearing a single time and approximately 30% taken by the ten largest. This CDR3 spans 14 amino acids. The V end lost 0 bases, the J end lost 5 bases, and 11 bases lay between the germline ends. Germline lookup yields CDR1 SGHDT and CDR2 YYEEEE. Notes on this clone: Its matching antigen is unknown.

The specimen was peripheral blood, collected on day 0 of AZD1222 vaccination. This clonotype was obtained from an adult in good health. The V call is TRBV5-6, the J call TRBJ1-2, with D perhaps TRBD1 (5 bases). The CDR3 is CASSLGGAHYGYTF. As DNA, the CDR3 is TGTGCCAGCAGCTTGGGAGGGGCGCATTATGGCTACACCTTC.